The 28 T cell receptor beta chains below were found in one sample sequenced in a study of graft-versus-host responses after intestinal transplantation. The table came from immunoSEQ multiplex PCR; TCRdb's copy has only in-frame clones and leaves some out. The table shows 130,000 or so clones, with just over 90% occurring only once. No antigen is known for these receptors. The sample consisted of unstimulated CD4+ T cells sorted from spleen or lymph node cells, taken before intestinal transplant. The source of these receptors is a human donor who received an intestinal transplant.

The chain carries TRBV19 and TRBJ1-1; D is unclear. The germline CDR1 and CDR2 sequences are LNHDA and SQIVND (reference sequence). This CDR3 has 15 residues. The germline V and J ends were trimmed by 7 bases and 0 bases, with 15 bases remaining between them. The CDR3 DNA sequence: TGTGCCAGTACCCCCTGGGCACGTATGAACACTGAAGCTTTCTTT. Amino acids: CASTPWARMNTEAFF.

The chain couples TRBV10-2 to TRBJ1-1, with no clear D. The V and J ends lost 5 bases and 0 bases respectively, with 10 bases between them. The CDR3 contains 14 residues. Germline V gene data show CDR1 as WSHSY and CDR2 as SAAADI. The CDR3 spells CASSMPEMNTEAFF. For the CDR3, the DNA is TGCGCCAGCAGTATGCCGGAGATGAACACTGAAGCTTTCTTT.

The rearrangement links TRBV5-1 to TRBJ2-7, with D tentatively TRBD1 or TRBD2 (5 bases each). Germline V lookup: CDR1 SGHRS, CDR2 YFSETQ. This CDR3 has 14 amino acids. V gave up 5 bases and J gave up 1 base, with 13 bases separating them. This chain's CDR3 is CASRIRDGSYEQYF. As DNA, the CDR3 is TGCGCCAGCAGGATCCGGGACGGGTCCTACGAGCAGTACTTC. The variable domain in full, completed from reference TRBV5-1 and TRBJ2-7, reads KAGVTQTPRYLIKTRGQQVTLSCSPISGHRSVSWYQQTPGQGLQFLFEYFSETQRNKGNFPGRFSGRQFSNSRSEMNVSTLELGDSALYLCASRIRDGSYEQYFGPGTRLTVT.

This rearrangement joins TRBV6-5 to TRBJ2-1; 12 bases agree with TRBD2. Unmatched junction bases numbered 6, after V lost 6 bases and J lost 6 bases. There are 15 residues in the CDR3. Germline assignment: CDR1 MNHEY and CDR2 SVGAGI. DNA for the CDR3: TGTGCCAGCAGCCGGACTAGCGGGGATCTCAATGAGCAGTTCTTC. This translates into CASSRTSGDLNEQFF.

CDR3 DNA sequence: TGTGCCAGCAGAGGAGGGATACAGACCCAGTACTTC. Translated, it gives CASRGGIQTQYF. The gene calls are TRBV6-6 and TRBJ2-5; a possible D gene is TRBD2 (6 bases). V gave up 6 bases and J gave up 6 bases, with 11 bases separating them. This CDR3 region has 12 residues. Germline V gene data show CDR1 as MNHNY and CDR2 as SVGAGI (reference sequence).

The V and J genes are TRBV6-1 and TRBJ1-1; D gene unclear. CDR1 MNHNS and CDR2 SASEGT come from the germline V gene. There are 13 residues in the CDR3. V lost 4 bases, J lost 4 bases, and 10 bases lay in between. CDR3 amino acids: CASSVMGRTEAFF. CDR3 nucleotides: TGTGCCAGCAGTGTTATGGGTCGCACTGAAGCTTTCTTT.

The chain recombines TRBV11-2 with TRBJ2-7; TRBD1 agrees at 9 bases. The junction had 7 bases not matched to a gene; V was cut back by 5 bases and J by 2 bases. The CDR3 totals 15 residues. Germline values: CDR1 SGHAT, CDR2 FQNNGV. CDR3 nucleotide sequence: TGTGCCAGCAGCCAGCGGGACAGGGTGACCTACGAGCAGTACTTC. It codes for CASSQRDRVTYEQYF.

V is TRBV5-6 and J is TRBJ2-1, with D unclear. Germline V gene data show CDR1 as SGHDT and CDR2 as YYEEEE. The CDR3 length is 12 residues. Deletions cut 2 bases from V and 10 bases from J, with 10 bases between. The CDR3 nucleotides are TGTGCCAGCAGCTTCGTAGCCTACGAGCAGTTCTTC. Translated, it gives CASSFVAYEQFF.

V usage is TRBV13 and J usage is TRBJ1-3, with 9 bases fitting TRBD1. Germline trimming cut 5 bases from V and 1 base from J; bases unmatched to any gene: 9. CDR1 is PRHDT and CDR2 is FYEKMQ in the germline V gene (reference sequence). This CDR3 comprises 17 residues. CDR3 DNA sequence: TGTGCCAGCAGCGGAAGGGACAGGGATTATTCTGGAAACACCATATATTTT. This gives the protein CASSGRDRDYSGNTIYF. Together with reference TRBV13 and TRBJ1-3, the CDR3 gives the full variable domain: AAGVIQSPRHLIKEKRETATLKCYPIPRHDTVYWYQQGPGQDPQFLISFYEKMQSDKGSIPDRFSAQQFSDYHSELNMSSLELGDSALYFCASSGRDRDYSGNTIYFGEGSWLTVV.

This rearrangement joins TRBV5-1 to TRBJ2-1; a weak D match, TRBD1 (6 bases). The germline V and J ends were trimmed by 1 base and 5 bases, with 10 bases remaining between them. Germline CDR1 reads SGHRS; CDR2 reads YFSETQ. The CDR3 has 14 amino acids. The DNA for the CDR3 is TGCGCCAGCAGCTTGACAGGGAACGACAATGAGCAGTTCTTC. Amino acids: CASSLTGNDNEQFF. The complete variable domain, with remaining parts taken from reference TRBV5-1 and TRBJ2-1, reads KAGVTQTPRYLIKTRGQQVTLSCSPISGHRSVSWYQQTPGQGLQFLFEYFSETQRNKGNFPGRFSGRQFSNSRSEMNVSTLELGDSALYLCASSLTGNDNEQFFGPGTRLTVL.

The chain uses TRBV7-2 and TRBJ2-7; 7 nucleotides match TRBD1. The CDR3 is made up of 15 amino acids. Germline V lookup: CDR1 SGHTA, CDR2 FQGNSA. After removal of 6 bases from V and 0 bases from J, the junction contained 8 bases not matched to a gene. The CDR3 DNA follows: TGTGCCAGCAGGCGAGGACAGGCAACCTCCTACGAGCAGTACTTC. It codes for CASRRGQATSYEQYF.

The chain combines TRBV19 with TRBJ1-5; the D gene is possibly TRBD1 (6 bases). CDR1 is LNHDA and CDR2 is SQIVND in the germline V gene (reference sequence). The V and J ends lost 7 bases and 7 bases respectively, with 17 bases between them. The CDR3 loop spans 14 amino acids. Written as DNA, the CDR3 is TGTGCCAGTACCCCAGGCAGGGGTGGGCAGCCCCAGCATTTT. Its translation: CASTPGRGGQPQHF.

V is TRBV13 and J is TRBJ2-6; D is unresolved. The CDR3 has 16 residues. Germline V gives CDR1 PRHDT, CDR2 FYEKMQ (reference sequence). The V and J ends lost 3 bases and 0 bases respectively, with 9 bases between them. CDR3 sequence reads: CASSFRSTSGANVLTF. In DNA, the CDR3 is TGTGCCAGCAGCTTTCGTAGTACCTCTGGGGCCAACGTCCTGACTTTC.

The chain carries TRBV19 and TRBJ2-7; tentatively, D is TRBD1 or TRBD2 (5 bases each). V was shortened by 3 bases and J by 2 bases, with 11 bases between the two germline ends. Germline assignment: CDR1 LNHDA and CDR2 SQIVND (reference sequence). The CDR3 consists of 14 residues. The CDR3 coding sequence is TGTGCCAGTAGTATTGGGGACGGGACCTACGAGCAGTACTTC. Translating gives CASSIGDGTYEQYF.

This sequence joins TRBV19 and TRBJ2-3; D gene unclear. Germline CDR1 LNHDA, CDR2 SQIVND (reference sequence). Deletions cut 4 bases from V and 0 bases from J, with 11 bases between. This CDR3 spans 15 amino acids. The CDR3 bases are TGTGCCAGTAGTACGGGCGGAGTCAGCACAGATACGCAGTATTTT. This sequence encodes CASSTGGVSTDTQYF.

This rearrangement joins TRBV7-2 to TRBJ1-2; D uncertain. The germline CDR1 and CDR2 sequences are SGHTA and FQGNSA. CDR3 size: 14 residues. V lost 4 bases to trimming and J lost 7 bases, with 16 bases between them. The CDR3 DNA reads TGTGCCAGCAGCTGGTCTGGATTCGCTAGTGGCTACACCTTC. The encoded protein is CASSWSGFASGYTF.

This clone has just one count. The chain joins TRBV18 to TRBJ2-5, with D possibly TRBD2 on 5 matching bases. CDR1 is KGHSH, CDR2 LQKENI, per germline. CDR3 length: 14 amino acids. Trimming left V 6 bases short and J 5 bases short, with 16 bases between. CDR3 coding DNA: TGTGCCAGCTCCCCTCTCGAGGGTTACGAGACCCAGTACTTC. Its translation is CASSPLEGYETQYF.

The CDR3 is CASSFSPLGAENSPLHF. In nucleotides, the CDR3 is TGTGCCAGCAGCTTTTCTCCTCTCGGGGCAGAAAATTCACCCCTCCACTTT. The chain is built from TRBV5-6 and TRBJ1-6; D possibly corresponds to TRBD1 (5 bases). Germline CDR1 and CDR2: SGHDT and YYEEEE. Trimming stripped 2 bases from V and 7 bases from J, with 19 bases between. CDR3 length: 17 amino acids.

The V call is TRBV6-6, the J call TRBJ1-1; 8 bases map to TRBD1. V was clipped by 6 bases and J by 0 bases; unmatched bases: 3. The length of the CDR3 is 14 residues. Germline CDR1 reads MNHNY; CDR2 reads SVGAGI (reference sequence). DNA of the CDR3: TGTGCCAGCAGCCGACAGGGGCTGAACACTGAAGCTTTCTTT. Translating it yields CASSRQGLNTEAFF.

CDR3 nucleotide sequence: TGTGCCAGCAGAGTACTCCGGGACAACTATGGCTACACCTTC. Translation: CASRVLRDNYGYTF. The J gene is TRBJ1-2, the V gene TRBV5-6, with a tentative D call TRBD1 (5 bases). The CDR3 extends over 14 amino acids. The V end was cut by 5 bases, the J end by 2 bases, with 13 bases between. CDR1 and CDR2 from the germline V gene are SGHDT and YYEEEE.

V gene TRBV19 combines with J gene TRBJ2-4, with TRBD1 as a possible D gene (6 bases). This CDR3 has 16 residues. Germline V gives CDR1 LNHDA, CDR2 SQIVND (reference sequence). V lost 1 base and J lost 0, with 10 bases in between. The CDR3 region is CASSIVQGPAKNIQYF. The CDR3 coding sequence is TGTGCCAGTAGTATAGTACAGGGACCAGCCAAAAACATTCAGTACTTC.

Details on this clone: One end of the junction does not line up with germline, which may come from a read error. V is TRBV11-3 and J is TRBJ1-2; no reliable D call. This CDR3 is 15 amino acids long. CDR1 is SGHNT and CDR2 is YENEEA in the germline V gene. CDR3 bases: TGTGCCAACAGCCCCGGGAGGGATGCTTTCTATGGCTACACCTTC. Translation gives CANSPGRDAFYGYTF.

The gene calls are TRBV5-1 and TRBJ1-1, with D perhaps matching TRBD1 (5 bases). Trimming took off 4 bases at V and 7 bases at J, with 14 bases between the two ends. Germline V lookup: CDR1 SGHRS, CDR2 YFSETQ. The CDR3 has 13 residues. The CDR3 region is CASSQPGTFEAFF. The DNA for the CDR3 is TGCGCCAGCAGCCAACCGGGGACGTTTGAAGCTTTCTTT.

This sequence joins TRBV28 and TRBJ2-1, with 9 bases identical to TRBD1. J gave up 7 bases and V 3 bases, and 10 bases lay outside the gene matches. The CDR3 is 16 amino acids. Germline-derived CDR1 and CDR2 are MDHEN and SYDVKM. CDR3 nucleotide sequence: TGTGCCAGCAGTTTGACTAGGACAGGGGTGGCGAATGAGCAGTTCTTC. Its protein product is CASSLTRTGVANEQFF.

The CDR3 protein is CASSFYGEREQYF. The CDR3 coding sequence is TGTGCCAGCAGCTTCTACGGTGAACGCGAGCAGTACTTC. The J gene is TRBJ2-7, the V gene TRBV7-2, with unresolved D. Trimming pared 3 bases from V and 6 bases from J, leaving 12 bases between. Germline CDR1 reads SGHTA; CDR2 reads FQGNSA. This CDR3 has 13 amino acids.

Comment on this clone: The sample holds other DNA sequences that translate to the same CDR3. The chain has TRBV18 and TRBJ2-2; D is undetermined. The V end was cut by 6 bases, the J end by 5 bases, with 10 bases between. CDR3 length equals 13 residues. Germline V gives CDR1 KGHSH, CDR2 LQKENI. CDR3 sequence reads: CASSPGGTGELFF. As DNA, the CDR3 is TGTGCCAGCTCCCCTGGTGGGACCGGGGAGCTGTTTTTT.

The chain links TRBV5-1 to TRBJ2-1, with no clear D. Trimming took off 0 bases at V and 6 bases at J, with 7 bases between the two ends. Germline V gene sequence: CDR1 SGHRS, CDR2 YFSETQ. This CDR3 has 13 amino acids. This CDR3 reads CASSLGVGNEQFF. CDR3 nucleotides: TGCGCCAGCAGCTTGGGGGTCGGCAATGAGCAGTTCTTC.

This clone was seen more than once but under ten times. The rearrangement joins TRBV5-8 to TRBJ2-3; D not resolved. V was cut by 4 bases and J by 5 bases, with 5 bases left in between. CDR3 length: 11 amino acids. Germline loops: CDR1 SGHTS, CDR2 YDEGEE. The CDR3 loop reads CASSEGDTQYF. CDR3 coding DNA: TGTGCCAGCAGCGAAGGAGATACGCAGTATTTT.